One and the same sample provided the 26 T cell receptor beta chains below, sequenced in a study of T cells in localized non-small cell lung cancer. Libraries were prepared by immunoSEQ multiplex PCR; TCRdb keeps only in-frame clonotypes and omits some of them. The sample carries tens of thousands of clones, over 75% recorded once. Material: peripheral blood, obtained before any cancer treatment. The receptor source for this set is an older female donor with stage II squamous cell lung carcinoma.

The chain is built from TRBV11-1 and TRBJ2-5; D ambiguous. This CDR3 contains 13 residues. V was shortened by 2 bases and J by 2 bases, with 6 bases between the two germline ends. CDR1 is SGHAT and CDR2 is FQDESV in the germline V gene (reference sequence). The CDR3 here is CASSLPAQETQYF. Here the CDR3 DNA reads TGTGCCAGCAGCTTACCAGCACAAGAGACCCAGTACTTC. The full variable domain, completed using reference TRBV11-1 and TRBJ2-5, is EAEVAQSPRYKITEKSQAVAFWCDPISGHATLYWYRQILGQGPELLVQFQDESVVDDSQLPKDRFSAERLKGVDSTLKIQPAELGDSAMYLCASSLPAQETQYFGPGTRLLVL.

The chain links TRBV7-9 to TRBJ1-1; D remains unclear. The V and J ends lost 1 base and 0 bases respectively, with 6 bases between them. CDR1 and CDR2 from the germline V gene are SEHNR and FQNEAQ (reference sequence). The length of the CDR3 is 14 residues. The CDR3 here is CASSLDGLNTEAFF. The CDR3, as DNA: TGTGCCAGCAGCTTAGACGGGTTGAACACTGAAGCTTTCTTT.

CDR3 protein: CASRSGRGGNSPLHF. CDR3 bases: TGTGCCAGCAGATCCGGACGGGGAGGTAATTCACCCCTCCACTTT. J is TRBJ1-6 and V is TRBV6-6; no definite D call. The CDR3 runs 15 residues. The V gene lost 6 bases and the J gene lost 6 bases, with 15 bases spanning the gap. In germline, CDR1 is MNHNY, CDR2 SVGAGI (reference sequence).

This chain links TRBV7-8 with TRBJ1-2; TRBD1 might be the D (6 bases). The CDR3 extends over 16 amino acids. V lost 5 bases to trimming and J lost 0 bases, with 16 bases between them. Germline V gives CDR1 SGHVS, CDR2 FQNEAQ. The CDR3 region has the DNA TGTGCCAGCAGCCCCGCAGAAGGACAGACTAACTATGGCTACACCTTC. Protein product: CASSPAEGQTNYGYTF.

The genes are TRBV7-2 and TRBJ1-2; D unclear. The CDR3 has 15 residues. The germline V gene encodes CDR1 SGHTA and CDR2 FQGNSA. V lost 0 bases to trimming and J lost 0 bases, with 8 bases between them. The CDR3 DNA is TGTGCCAGCAGCTTAGCAGCCCAGGCTAACTATGGCTACACCTTC. Amino acids: CASSLAAQANYGYTF.

The chain has TRBV5-1 and TRBJ2-3; 7 bases match TRBD1. Trimming removed 5 bases from V and 4 bases from J; junction bases left unmatched: 7. The CDR3 has 14 amino acids. Germline V lookup: CDR1 SGHRS, CDR2 YFSETQ. The CDR3 coding sequence is TGCGCCAGCAGTTCTAAGGGGGCAGCAGATACGCAGTATTTT. It yields the protein CASSSKGAADTQYF. The variable domain in full, with the rest retrieved from reference TRBV5-1 and TRBJ2-3, is KAGVTQTPRYLIKTRGQQVTLSCSPISGHRSVSWYQQTPGQGLQFLFEYFSETQRNKGNFPGRFSGRQFSNSRSEMNVSTLELGDSALYLCASSSKGAADTQYFGPGTRLTVL.

This clone occurred once. This chain uses TRBV11-2 with TRBJ2-7; D may be TRBD1 or TRBD2 (5 bases each). The CDR3 has 16 amino acids. V gave up 2 bases and J gave up 0 bases, with 14 bases separating them. The germline gives CDR1 SGHAT, CDR2 FQNNGV. Here the CDR3 reads CASSLLGAGSSYEQYF. Written as DNA, the CDR3 is TGTGCCAGCAGCTTATTAGGGGCAGGGAGCTCCTACGAGCAGTACTTC.

The V call is TRBV27, the J call TRBJ2-7; tentative D call: TRBD1 (5 bases). This CDR3 region has 14 residues. Germline lookup yields CDR1 MNHEY and CDR2 SMNVEV (reference sequence). Trimming left V 0 bases short and J 2 bases short, with 8 bases between. CDR3 sequence (DNA): TGTGCCAGCAGTTTATCACAAGGGGCCTACGAGCAGTACTTC. This translates into CASSLSQGAYEQYF.

The rearrangement links TRBV4-2 to TRBJ2-5; a weak D match, TRBD2 (7 bases). The ends were cut back, 1 base at V and 5 bases at J, with 11 bases in the middle. The CDR3 sequence is 14 residues long. Germline V gives CDR1 LGHNA, CDR2 YNFKEQ. The DNA for the CDR3 is TGTGCCAGCAGCCAAGCGGCGGGGGCGGAGACCCAGTACTTC. Translated: CASSQAAGAETQYF.

This chain connects TRBV7-6 to TRBJ1-1; D unresolved. The CDR3 is 13 amino acids. V was clipped by 5 bases and J by 4 bases, with 11 bases between them. Germline V gene lookup returns CDR1 SGHVS and CDR2 FNYEAQ. In DNA, the CDR3 is TGTGCCAGCAGCGAAACGGTCAGCACTGAAGCTTTCTTT. Translation: CASSETVSTEAFF.

The chain links TRBV11-2 to TRBJ2-7; D is unresolved. Per germline, CDR1 SGHAT and CDR2 FQNNGV. The length of the CDR3 is 13 residues. Trimming stripped 0 bases from V and 6 bases from J, with 9 bases between. The CDR3 sequence is CASSLDQKTEQYF. The CDR3 coding sequence is TGTGCCAGCAGCTTAGATCAGAAAACCGAGCAGTACTTC. Based on the CDR3 plus reference TRBV11-2 and TRBJ2-7, the full variable domain is EAGVAQSPRYKIIEKRQSVAFWCNPISGHATLYWYQQILGQGPKLLIQFQNNGVVDDSQLPKDRFSAERLKGVDSTLKIQPAKLEDSAVYLCASSLDQKTEQYFGPGTRLTVT.

J is TRBJ2-7 and V is TRBV30; 9 bases align to TRBD2. Germline-derived CDR1 and CDR2 are GTSNPN and SVGIG (reference sequence). Losses at the gene ends were 5 bases for V and 3 bases for J; bases not matched to a gene: 5. The CDR3 has 13 amino acids. DNA of the CDR3: TGTGCCTGGGCTAGCGGGGACCTCTACGAGCAGTACTTC. Translation: CAWASGDLYEQYF.

V and J are TRBV18 and TRBJ2-1; 11 nucleotides align to TRBD2. Germline CDR1 KGHSH, CDR2 LQKENI. CDR3 length equals 15 residues. The junction had 2 bases not matched to a gene; V was cut back by 2 bases and J by 5 bases. Here the CDR3 DNA reads TGTGCCAGCTCACCAGCACTAGCGGGGGACAATGAGCAGTTCTTC. This gives the protein CASSPALAGDNEQFF.

The J gene is TRBJ1-2, the V gene TRBV11-1; the D gene is possibly TRBD1 (5 bases). This CDR3 has 14 residues. V lost 4 bases, J lost 7 bases, and 16 bases lay in between. The germline V gene encodes CDR1 SGHAT and CDR2 FQDESV (reference sequence). The CDR3 loop reads CASSSPEGIGGYTF. CDR3 nucleotide sequence: TGTGCCAGCAGCTCCCCCGAGGGGATCGGTGGCTACACCTTC.

The chain recombines TRBV29-1 with TRBJ1-2; the D is unclear. Trimming removed 1 base from V and 2 bases from J, with 8 bases in between. The CDR3 consists of 13 residues. Germline V gene sequence: CDR1 SQVTM, CDR2 ANQGSEA. CDR3 DNA: TGCAGCGTTGAAGGACTCCTGAACTATGGCTACACCTTC. It translates to CSVEGLLNYGYTF.

This clone was seen a handful of times. The chain recombines TRBV9 with TRBJ1-1, with D hard to call. Germline V gives CDR1 SGDLS, CDR2 YYNGEE. V dropped 1 base and J dropped 2 bases, with 6 bases sitting between them. CDR3 length: 13 amino acids. In DNA, the CDR3 is TGTGCCAGCAGCGTAAAGACAAACACTGAAGCTTTCTTT. The encoded protein is CASSVKTNTEAFF.

CDR3 coding DNA: TGTGCCAGCAGGGGGGGATCAGATACGCAGTATTTT. This encodes CASRGGSDTQYF. This chain links TRBV7-2 with TRBJ2-3; perhaps TRBD2 as D (6 bases). Germline V gene lookup returns CDR1 SGHTA and CDR2 FQGNSA. The length of the CDR3 is 12 residues. The V and J ends lost 6 bases and 4 bases respectively, with 8 bases between them.

The V and J genes are TRBV28 and TRBJ2-1; D is undetermined. The CDR3 runs to 12 residues. Germline values: CDR1 MDHEN, CDR2 SYDVKM. V lost 7 bases and J 10 bases, leaving 14 bases between the germline ends. DNA for the CDR3: TGTGCCAGCAAATCGGCCCGTCGCGAGCAGTTCTTC. Amino acid sequence: CASKSARREQFF.

J is TRBJ2-5 and V is TRBV25-1; TRBD2 might be the D (7 bases). Germline V gene sequence: CDR1 MGHDK, CDR2 SYGVNS. CDR3 length: 18 amino acids. V lost 6 bases, J lost 1 base, and 24 bases lay in between. The CDR3 sequence: CASSSELGGAGTQETQYF. Here the CDR3 DNA reads TGTGCCAGCAGCAGTGAATTGGGGGGGGCAGGGACCCAAGAGACCCAGTACTTC. The full variable domain, in which reference TRBV25-1 and TRBJ2-5 provide the parts outside the CDR3, is EADIYQTPRYLVIGTGKKITLECSQTMGHDKMYWYQQDPGMELHLIHYSYGVNSTEKGDLSSESTVSRIRTEHFPLTLESARPSHTSQYLCASSSELGGAGTQETQYFGPGTRLLVL.

The CDR3 DNA is TGTGCCACCTCCTATGGGCAGTCCTATCAGCCCCAGCATTTT. It is translated as CATSYGQSYQPQHF. V is TRBV19 and J is TRBJ1-5; D is uncertain. The CDR3 spans 14 residues. The V gene lost 10 bases and the J gene lost 5 bases, with 18 bases spanning the gap. Germline CDR1 LNHDA, CDR2 SQIVND (reference sequence).

This clone showed up just once. The chain combines TRBV5-1 with TRBJ2-7, with 8 positions matching TRBD1. CDR3 length: 15 amino acids. Germline CDR1 is SGHRS and CDR2 is YFSETQ. The ends lost 0 bases at V and 9 bases at J; junction bases unmatched: 11. CDR3 DNA sequence: TGCGCCAGCAGCTTGGGACAGGGGATTTCCCCTGGGCAGTACTTC. This codes for CASSLGQGISPGQYF. The full variable domain, with the rest looked up from reference TRBV5-1 and TRBJ2-7, is KAGVTQTPRYLIKTRGQQVTLSCSPISGHRSVSWYQQTPGQGLQFLFEYFSETQRNKGNFPGRFSGRQFSNSRSEMNVSTLELGDSALYLCASSLGQGISPGQYFGPGTRLTVT.

The gene calls are TRBV6-1 and TRBJ1-2; 7 bases fit TRBD1. Germline V gives CDR1 MNHNS, CDR2 SASEGT. V was clipped by 6 bases and J by 2 bases; unmatched bases: 3. The CDR3 sequence is 13 residues long. For the CDR3, the DNA is TGTGCCAGCAGCGGGACAGCGAACTATGGCTACACCTTC. Encoded protein: CASSGTANYGYTF.

The gene calls are TRBV6-9 and TRBJ2-7, with 7 positions matching TRBD1. The CDR3 is 15 amino acids. The germline V gene encodes CDR1 MNHGY and CDR2 SVAAGI. Germline trimming cut 3 bases from V and 5 bases from J; bases unmatched to any gene: 10. CDR3 coding DNA: TGTGCCAGCAGTTACTCAAGACAGGGTAGCAACGAGCAGTACTTC. As protein: CASSYSRQGSNEQYF.

V is TRBV30 and J is TRBJ2-2; D gene unclear. This CDR3 is 12 amino acids long. Trimming left V 0 bases short and J 8 bases short, with 7 bases between. Germline assignment: CDR1 GTSNPN and CDR2 SVGIG (reference sequence). CDR3 protein: CAWSVTHGELFF. The CDR3 coding sequence is TGTGCCTGGAGTGTAACCCATGGGGAGCTGTTTTTT.

The genes are TRBV5-1 and TRBJ2-3; 15 bases line up with TRBD2. The CDR3 spans 14 residues. Trimming removed 4 bases from V and 10 bases from J; junction bases left unmatched: 4. Germline CDR1 SGHRS, CDR2 YFSETQ. The CDR3 sequence: CASSRTSGGEAQYF. The DNA for the CDR3 is TGCGCCAGCAGCAGGACTAGCGGGGGGGAAGCGCAGTATTTT.

The chain joins TRBV29-1 to TRBJ1-1; 9 bases match TRBD1. This CDR3 has 14 residues. CDR1 is SQVTM and CDR2 is ANQGSEA in the germline V gene. V was clipped by 8 bases and J by 1 base; unmatched bases: 8. The CDR3 loop reads CSISLGQGNTEAFF. The CDR3 region has the DNA TGCAGCATCTCTCTGGGACAGGGGAACACTGAAGCTTTCTTT.